These 28 T cell receptor beta chains were all obtained from the same sample, sequenced in a study of low-dose radiotherapy and immunotherapy resistance in tumors (dated by TCRdb to between 2022 and 2023). To make first-strand cDNA, Superscript III was used along with a set of TRAV- and TRBV-specific primers so that both the TCRalpha and TCRbeta chains were covered. TCRs were amplified for approximately 20 PCR cycles with Phusion, using a constant-region primer paired with the adapter attached to the V primers. TCRdb reran the public reads through fastp at Q25 and MiXCR, keeping productive beta chains. Every entry covers one CDR3 protein and lists the most common genes and DNA from its rows. The table for this sample lists about 9,000 distinct CDR3 sequences; about 70% of them were counted only once. The ten largest clones capture around 7.1% of the sample. The receptors come from a human donor with advanced metastatic prostate, ovarian, gallbladder or colorectal cancer (not recorded which). This table probably holds off-target reads from a library built for another chain.

The rearrangement uses TRBV13 and TRBJ2-3; 7 nucleotides line up with TRBD1. The CDR3 loop spans 15 amino acids. The germline gives CDR1 PRHDT, CDR2 FYEKMQ (reference sequence). J gave up 3 bases and V 5 bases, and 8 bases lay outside the gene matches. In nucleotides, the CDR3 is TGTGCCAGCAGCCCCGACAGGGCCGGGACAGATACGCAGTATTTT. Its protein is CASSPDRAGTDTQYF.

The chain joins TRBV18 to TRBJ2-7; D gene uncertain. Germline V CDR1 and CDR2: KGHSH, LQKENI. The CDR3 has 15 amino acids. V was trimmed by 0 bases and J by 4 bases, leaving 13 bases between them. This CDR3 is CASSPPERALYEQYF. The CDR3 region has the DNA TGTGCCAGCTCACCACCAGAAAGGGCTTTATACGAGCAGTACTTC.

This clonotype has only one observation. The chain combines TRBV5-1 with TRBJ2-1; 14 positions match TRBD2. The length of the CDR3 is 16 residues. The trim removed 0 bases at V and 8 bases at J, leaving 4 bases unmatched. Germline CDR1 is SGHRS and CDR2 is YFSETQ. The CDR3 bases are TGCGCCAGCAGCTTGGTGGGGACTAGCGGGAGCTATGAGCAGTTCTTC. Its protein is CASSLVGTSGSYEQFF. The full variable domain, with the rest looked up from reference TRBV5-1 and TRBJ2-1, is KAGVTQTPRYLIKTRGQQVTLSCSPISGHRSVSWYQQTPGQGLQFLFEYFSETQRNKGNFPGRFSGRQFSNSRSEMNVSTLELGDSALYLCASSLVGTSGSYEQFFGPGTRLTVL.

The V and J genes are TRBV20-1 and TRBJ2-5; D is uncertain. The CDR3 loop spans 13 amino acids. Trimming stripped 4 bases from V and 5 bases from J, with 14 bases between. The germline V gene encodes CDR1 DFQATT and CDR2 SNEGSKA (reference sequence). CDR3 in amino acids: CSAKSATRETQYF. The CDR3 bases are TGCAGTGCTAAAAGCGCCACCCGGGAGACCCAGTACTTC.

This clonotype was seen more than once but under ten times. This rearrangement joins TRBV4-1 to TRBJ2-2, with D perhaps matching TRBD1 (5 bases). Germline V gives CDR1 MGHRA, CDR2 YSYEKL. Deletions cut 5 bases from V and 5 bases from J, with 12 bases between. The CDR3 is 14 amino acids. Here the CDR3 DNA reads TGCGCCAGCAGCATTTATCAGGGAACCGGGGAGCTGTTTTTT. Translating gives CASSIYQGTGELFF.

This CDR3 reads CASSRRQGGTKNIQYF. The CDR3, as DNA: TGTGCCAGCAGTAGAAGACAGGGGGGGACCAAAAACATTCAGTACTTC. The V gene is TRBV6-8, the J gene TRBJ2-4; 9 bases are shared with TRBD1. V was clipped by 5 bases and J by 2 bases; unmatched bases: 7. This CDR3 has 16 residues. Germline CDR1 and CDR2: MNHGY and SAAAGT.

This clonotype was recorded a few times. The CDR3 reads CSVEDYRSANTGELFF. CDR3 nucleotide sequence: TGCAGCGTTGAAGATTACAGGAGCGCGAACACCGGGGAGCTGTTTTTT. The gene calls are TRBV29-1 and TRBJ2-2, with D possibly TRBD1 on 5 matching bases. The CDR3 loop spans 16 amino acids. Trimming stripped 0 bases from V and 0 bases from J, with 11 bases between. The germline V gene encodes CDR1 SQVTM and CDR2 ANQGSEA.

This clonotype has only a few counts. The chain combines TRBV2 with TRBJ2-7; possible D gene TRBD2, 5 bases. CDR1 is SNHLY and CDR2 is FYNNEI in the germline V gene. V lost 2 bases and J lost 10, with 9 bases in between. CDR3 length: 11 residues. The CDR3, as DNA: TGTGCCAGCAGTGAATCGACTATCCAGTACTTC. It translates to CASSESTIQYF.

This sequence joins TRBV6-4 and TRBJ2-7; D is unresolved. Germline CDR1 is MRHNA and CDR2 is SNTAGT. The CDR3 loop spans 13 amino acids. With 7 bases removed from V and 1 base from J, the gap between germline ends came to 11 bases. In nucleotides, the CDR3 is TGTGCCAGCAAGGAGACCGCGTCCTACGAGCAGTACTTC. It is translated as CASKETASYEQYF.

The chain is built from TRBV5-5 and TRBJ2-3, with 8 nucleotides matching TRBD1. The CDR3 runs 16 residues. The germline V gene encodes CDR1 SGHKS and CDR2 YYEKEE (reference sequence). Trimming at V came to 2 bases and at J to 1 base, leaving 6 bases not matched to a gene. CDR3 nucleotides: TGTGCCAGCAGCTTTGAGCTGACAGGGGGCACAGATACGCAGTATTTT. It is translated as CASSFELTGGTDTQYF.

The CDR3 here is CASLPLPTLLEADTQYF. The CDR3 region has the DNA TGTGCCAGCTTGCCTTTACCGACCCTCCTTGAGGCCGATACGCAGTATTTT. The gene calls are TRBV21-1 and TRBJ2-3; the table assigns TRBD2, which was not confirmed against the DNA. TRBV21-1 counts as a pseudogene. The CDR3 consists of 17 residues.

This chain uses TRBV11-2 with TRBJ2-1; possible D gene TRBD2, 5 bases. This CDR3 comprises 15 residues. Trimming removed 7 bases from V and 2 bases from J, with 15 bases in between. CDR1 SGHAT and CDR2 FQNNGV come from the germline V gene. CDR3 coding DNA: TGTGCCAGCAACCGATATACTAGGGCCTACAATGAGCAGTTCTTC. It translates to CASNRYTRAYNEQFF.

The chain recombines TRBV3-1 with TRBJ2-7, with D unclear. With 0 bases removed from V and 12 bases from J, the gap between germline ends came to 18 bases. This CDR3 contains 14 residues. Germline assignment: CDR1 LGHDT and CDR2 YNNKEL (reference sequence). The CDR3 loop reads CASSQDRGRTPPYF. CDR3 sequence (DNA): TGTGCCAGCAGCCAAGATCGAGGCAGAACCCCCCCGTACTTC.

This clonotype appeared a few times. The rearrangement joins TRBV27 to TRBJ2-1; a weak D match, TRBD1 (6 bases). Trimming removed 4 bases from V and 16 bases from J, with 17 bases in between. The CDR3 consists of 12 residues. Germline lookup yields CDR1 MNHEY and CDR2 SMNVEV (reference sequence). The CDR3 bases are TGTGCCAGCAGTTCCCACAGGGTGGGGCGTTTCTTC. As protein: CASSSHRVGRFF.

This chain connects TRBV29-1 to TRBJ2-1; 12 positions match TRBD2. Germline CDR1 and CDR2: SQVTM and ANQGSEA. CDR3 length: 15 amino acids. Germline trimming cut 6 bases from V and 2 bases from J; bases unmatched to any gene: 5. The CDR3 spells CSVGLAGQPYNEQFF. As DNA, the CDR3 is TGCAGCGTAGGACTAGCGGGACAGCCCTACAATGAGCAGTTCTTC.

V and J are TRBV19 and TRBJ1-5; 9 bases are shared with TRBD1. CDR1 and CDR2 from the germline V gene are LNHDA and SQIVND (reference sequence). The CDR3 runs 15 residues. V shed 4 bases, J shed 4 bases, and the junction held 5 bases outside the gene matches. CDR3 amino acids: CASSKGTGFNQPQHF. DNA of the CDR3: TGTGCCAGTAGTAAGGGGACAGGGTTTAATCAGCCCCAGCATTTT.

The table lists this clonotype with a few counts. The V call is TRBV29-1, the J call TRBJ2-3; 8 bases are a match to TRBD1. This CDR3 has 15 amino acids. Germline trimming cut 0 bases from V and 9 bases from J; bases unmatched to any gene: 11. In germline, CDR1 is SQVTM, CDR2 ANQGSEA. The CDR3: CSVEDLVRGRLTQYF. In nucleotides, the CDR3 is TGCAGCGTTGAAGATCTGGTCAGGGGGCGCTTAACGCAGTATTTT.

V usage is TRBV13 and J usage is TRBJ1-6; D remains unclear. Trimming removed 5 bases from V and 5 bases from J, with 13 bases in between. The CDR3 totals 15 residues. The V gene's germline CDR1 is PRHDT and CDR2 FYEKMQ (reference sequence). CDR3 region: CASSVREVDNSPLHF. CDR3 DNA: TGTGCCAGCAGCGTGCGGGAGGTAGATAATTCACCCCTCCACTTT.

This rearrangement joins TRBV19 to TRBJ2-3; D call uncertain. The V and J ends lost 10 bases and 1 base respectively, with 9 bases between them. This CDR3 comprises 12 residues. Germline CDR1 is LNHDA and CDR2 is SQIVND (reference sequence). The chain's CDR3 is CATSARTDTQYF. CDR3 DNA sequence: TGTGCCACCTCCGCACGCACAGATACGCAGTATTTT.

This chain links TRBV9 with TRBJ2-1; D not resolved. This CDR3 has 12 residues. The germline CDR1 and CDR2 sequences are SGDLS and YYNGEE. V was pared by 4 bases and J by 6 bases, with 8 bases between. The CDR3 region is CASSYTGNEQFF. The CDR3 DNA reads TGTGCCAGCAGCTATACTGGCAATGAGCAGTTCTTC.

V usage is TRBV7-2 and J usage is TRBJ1-1; 8 bases map to TRBD1. V lost 5 bases, J lost 4 bases, and 9 bases stayed unmatched. CDR1 SGHTA and CDR2 FQGNSA come from the germline V gene. The CDR3 covers 15 residues. CDR3 protein: CASSPRTGRGTEAFF. The CDR3, as DNA: TGTGCCAGCAGCCCCCGGACAGGGAGGGGCACTGAAGCTTTCTTT.

The chain joins TRBV28 to TRBJ1-1, with D uncertain. Trimming shortened V by 5 bases and J by 7 bases, and 17 bases separated the two germline ends. CDR3 size: 14 residues. Germline CDR1 MDHEN, CDR2 SYDVKM. The CDR3 loop is CASSSPPAHFEAFF. The CDR3 nucleotides read TGTGCCAGCAGTAGCCCGCCCGCACACTTTGAAGCTTTCTTT.

The chain carries TRBV18 and TRBJ1-1; D is ambiguous. V lost 0 bases and J 2 bases, leaving 16 bases between the germline ends. Looked up from germline, CDR1 is KGHSH and CDR2 is LQKENI. This CDR3 has 17 amino acids. CDR3 nucleotides: TGTGCCAGCTCACCACCGAACGGGATATCTGGTAACACTGAAGCTTTCTTT. Encoded protein: CASSPPNGISGNTEAFF. Based on the CDR3 plus reference TRBV18 and TRBJ1-1, the full variable domain is NAGVMQNPRHLVRRRGQEARLRCSPMKGHSHVYWYRQLPEEGLKFMVYLQKENIIDESGMPKERFSAEFPKEGPSILRIQQVVRGDSAAYFCASSPPNGISGNTEAFFGQGTRLTVV.

V gene TRBV5-1 combines with J gene TRBJ1-5; a possible D gene is TRBD1 (5 bases). The CDR3 is made up of 14 amino acids. With 0 bases removed from V and 9 bases from J, the gap between germline ends came to 13 bases. In germline, CDR1 is SGHRS, CDR2 YFSETQ. CDR3 in amino acids: CASSLGGVEAPQHF. In DNA, the CDR3 is TGCGCCAGCAGCTTGGGGGGGGTGGAAGCGCCCCAGCATTTT.

The chain links TRBV6-5 to TRBJ2-7, with D tentatively TRBD1 or TRBD2 (5 bases each). V shed 2 bases and J shed 9 bases, with 14 bases lying between them. The CDR3 is 13 residues long. Per the germline V gene, CDR1 is MNHEY and CDR2 is SVGAGI. For the CDR3, the DNA is TGTGCCAGCAGTTACCAGGGACCCGGCGGGCAGTACTTC. Translating gives CASSYQGPGGQYF.

V usage is TRBV29-1 and J usage is TRBJ2-1, with D perhaps matching TRBD2 (5 bases). There are 15 residues in the CDR3. The germline V gene encodes CDR1 SQVTM and CDR2 ANQGSEA. V was pared by 6 bases and J by 1 base, with 16 bases between. The CDR3 spells CSVSPGGSSYNEQFF. As DNA, the CDR3 is TGCAGCGTCTCTCCGGGCGGGTCGTCCTACAATGAGCAGTTCTTC.

The J gene is TRBJ2-3, the V gene TRBV19, with a possible D match to TRBD2 (6 bases). CDR1 is LNHDA, CDR2 SQIVND, per germline (reference sequence). This CDR3 has 15 amino acids. V lost 1 base, J lost 5 bases, and 13 bases lay in between. The CDR3 region is CASSIADGGGDTQYF. The CDR3 nucleotides are TGTGCCAGTAGTATAGCTGATGGGGGAGGAGATACGCAGTATTTT.

This chain uses TRBV2 with TRBJ1-4, with D possibly TRBD1 on 5 matching bases. The CDR3 contains 14 residues. CDR1 is SNHLY and CDR2 is FYNNEI in the germline V gene. The V and J ends lost 5 bases and 8 bases respectively, with 15 bases between them. CDR3: CASSTGTVGEKLFF. The CDR3 DNA reads as TGTGCCAGCAGTACCGGGACGGTGGGAGAAAAACTGTTTTTT.